Listed below are T cell receptor beta chains from one sample, sequenced in a study of CD8+ T cells in alopecia areata. Data came from immunoSEQ multiplex PCR; TCRdb stores just in-frame clones and leaves some out. The data contain about 270,000 clones, over 45% of them singletons. Source: CD4+ T cells sorted from blood, taken around week 53, from a patient treated with tofacitinib. These receptor sequences come from a human donor with alopecia areata. Each CDR3 is given with its conserved first and last residue. D genes are given only for firm matches. Clone size, where shown, is once, few, many, or a class for clones that have expanded.

>TRBJ2-7|TRBV15|NA|TRBD1
CATSRAPGQGAYEQYF
TGTGCCACCAGCAGAGCTCCGGGACAGGGAGCCTACGAGCAGTACTTC
>TRBJ2-7|TRBV5-1|NA|TRBD1
CASSLDRTGAYDEQYF
TGCGCCAGCAGCTTGGACCGGACAGGGGCTTACGACGAGCAGTACTTC
>TRBJ2-7|TRBV6-5|NA|NA
CASSKGTQSYEQYF
TGTGCCAGCAGTAAAGGGACTCAATCCTACGAGCAGTACTTC
>TRBJ2-3|TRBV5-4|NA|TRBD2
CASSSGLVGALYF
TGTGCCAGCAGCTCCGGACTAGTTGGGGCCCTGTATTTT
>TRBJ2-7|TRBV18|few|NA
CASSHRETYEQYF
TGTGCCAGCTCACACAGGGAGACCTACGAGCAGTACTTC
>TRBJ1-4|TRBV4-1|NA|NA
CASSQPEGEKLFF
TGCGCCAGCAGCCAGCCAGAGGGGGAAAAACTGTTTTTT
>TRBJ1-2|TRBV6-5|NA|TRBD1
CASSPGTGAYGYTF
TGTGCCAGCAGTCCGGGGACAGGAGCCTATGGCTACACCTTC
>TRBJ2-5|TRBV29-1|NA|TRBD2
CSVGTSGGQETQYF
TGCAGCGTAGGGACTAGCGGGGGACAAGAGACCCAGTACTTC
>TRBJ2-7|TRBV19|NA|TRBD1
CASMGTGTYEQYF
TGTGCCAGTATGGGGACAGGGACCTACGAGCAGTACTTC
>TRBJ2-1|TRBV14|few|NA
CASSRLGDSSYNEQFF
TGTGCCAGCAGCCGGTTAGGTGATAGCTCCTACAATGAGCAGTTCTTC
>TRBJ2-4|TRBV28|NA|TRBD2
CASSPAGFGDIQYF
TGTGCCAGCAGCCCAGCGGGGTTCGGGGACATTCAGTACTTC
>TRBJ2-7|TRBV9|NA|TRBD2
CASSPPGGVYEQYF
TGTGCCAGCAGCCCCCCGGGGGGAGTCTACGAGCAGTACTTC
>TRBJ2-2|TRBV5-1|NA|TRBD1
CASSWTGLNTGELFF
TGCGCCAGCAGCTGGACAGGGTTGAACACCGGGGAGCTGTTTTTT
>TRBJ2-5|TRBV27|NA|NA
CASSLYSALQETQYF
TGTGCCAGCAGTTTATATTCTGCCCTCCAAGAGACCCAGTACTTC
>TRBJ1-4|TRBV29-1|NA|TRBD1
CSVVGQGAANEKLFF
TGCAGCGTTGTGGGACAGGGGGCGGCTAATGAAAAACTGTTTTTT
>TRBJ2-7|TRBV30|NA|TRBD2
CAWSSGTASSYEQYF
TGTGCCTGGAGTAGCGGGACGGCGAGCTCCTACGAGCAGTACTTC
>TRBJ2-5|TRBV2|few|NA
CASSPGRETQYF
TGTGCCAGCAGTCCAGGGAGGGAGACCCAGTACTTC
>TRBJ2-2|TRBV11-2|few|NA
CASSFGVMDTGELFF
TGTGCCAGCAGCTTCGGGGTGATGGACACCGGGGAGCTGTTTTTT
>TRBJ2-7|TRBV29-1|few|NA
CSAKGVYEQYF
TGCAGCGCGAAAGGGGTCTACGAGCAGTACTTC
>TRBJ2-1|TRBV5-4|NA|NA
CASSSSSEQFF
TGTGCCAGCAGCTCTTCTAGTGAGCAGTTCTTC
>TRBJ1-2|TRBV29-1|few|NA
CSAESGSGYTF
TGCAGCGCGGAGTCCGGGTCTGGCTACACCTTC
>TRBJ2-6|TRBV6-6|NA|NA
CASSRAGANVLTF
TGTGCCAGCAGTCGCGCTGGGGCCAACGTCCTGACTTTC
>TRBJ2-3|TRBV11-3|NA|NA
CASSLDGGPQDTQYF
TGTGCCAGCAGCTTAGACGGGGGCCCCCAGGATACGCAGTATTTT
>TRBJ2-5|TRBV5-1|few|NA
CASSRASGAIQETQYF
TGCGCCAGCAGCCGAGCTTCTGGGGCGATCCAAGAGACCCAGTACTTC
>TRBJ1-1|TRBV15|NA|NA
CATRKSNTEAFF
TGTGCCACCAGAAAGAGTAACACTGAAGCTTTCTTT
>TRBJ1-6|TRBV4-3|few|NA
CASSQDGAYNSPLHF
TGCGCCAGCAGCCAAGATGGGGCGTACAATTCACCCCTCCACTTT
>TRBJ2-7|TRBV11-2|NA|NA
CASTLERGSNEQYF
TGTGCCAGCACCCTCGAGAGGGGCTCCAACGAGCAGTACTTC
>TRBJ2-3|TRBV4-1|NA|NA
CASSHRGGSTDTQYF
TGCGCCAGCAGCCACCGAGGGGGAAGCACAGATACGCAGTATTTT
>TRBJ2-5|TRBV25-1|NA|TRBD2
CASSPAGGVQTQYF
TGTGCCAGCAGCCCAGCGGGGGGCGTGCAGACCCAGTACTTC
>TRBJ1-6|TRBV29-1|NA|NA
CSARGALDNSPLHF
TGCAGCGCACGAGGGGCACTTGATAATTCACCCCTCCACTTT
>TRBJ2-5|TRBV11-2|NA|NA
CASSPGRQETQYF
TGTGCCAGCAGCCCAGGTCGGCAAGAGACCCAGTACTTC
>TRBJ2-1|TRBV18|NA|TRBD2
CASSPDYRGGGDEQFF
TGTGCCAGCTCGCCCGACTACCGCGGGGGTGGTGATGAGCAGTTCTTC
>TRBJ2-1|TRBV14|NA|NA
CASSQDLGQAEQFF
TGTGCCAGCAGCCAAGATCTGGGGCAGGCCGAGCAGTTCTTC
>TRBJ2-6|TRBV29-1|NA|NA
CSIRGSGANVLTF
TGCAGCATCCGGGGGTCTGGGGCCAACGTCCTGACTTTC
>TRBJ2-5|TRBV29-1|NA|NA
CSGKGGEETQYF
TGCAGCGGGAAGGGGGGGGAAGAGACCCAGTACTTC
>TRBJ1-6|TRBV27|NA|TRBD1
CASSSSMNRGSPLHF
TGTGCCAGCAGTTCGAGTATGAACAGGGGTTCACCCCTCCACTTT
>TRBJ1-1|TRBV29-1|NA|TRBD1
CSGHTGGQTEAFF
TGCAGCGGCCATACAGGGGGCCAGACTGAAGCTTTCTTT
>TRBJ2-2|TRBV14|few|TRBD1
CASSPQGATGELFF
TGTGCCAGCAGCCCACAGGGGGCTACCGGGGAGCTGTTTTTT
>TRBJ1-5|TRBV7-8|NA|NA
CASSLGPRGSNQPQHF
TGTGCCAGCAGCTTAGGTCCTAGGGGGAGCAATCAGCCCCAGCATTTT
>TRBJ2-6|TRBV7-2|NA|NA
CASSRRLLPETGANVLTF
TGTGCCAGCAGCAGAAGACTCCTACCGGAAACTGGGGCCAACGTCCTGACTTTC
>TRBJ2-7|TRBV20-1|NA|TRBD1
CSARQGYEQYF
TGCAGTGCTCGACAGGGCTACGAGCAGTACTTC
>TRBJ1-2|TRBV18|NA|NA
CASSPPDRYYGYTF
TGTGCCAGCTCACCTCCGGACCGGTACTATGGCTACACCTTC
>TRBJ2-3|TRBV6-5|NA|NA
CASSYSGDFTDTQYF
TGTGCCAGCAGTTACTCCGGGGATTTCACAGATACGCAGTATTTT
>TRBJ1-2|TRBV30|NA|NA
CAWSQDTTNYGYTF
TGTGCCTGGAGTCAGGACACCACTAACTATGGCTACACCTTC
>TRBJ1-4|TRBV7-9|NA|NA
CASRGGLVEKLFF
TGTGCCAGCAGAGGGGGACTGGTCGAAAAACTGTTTTTT